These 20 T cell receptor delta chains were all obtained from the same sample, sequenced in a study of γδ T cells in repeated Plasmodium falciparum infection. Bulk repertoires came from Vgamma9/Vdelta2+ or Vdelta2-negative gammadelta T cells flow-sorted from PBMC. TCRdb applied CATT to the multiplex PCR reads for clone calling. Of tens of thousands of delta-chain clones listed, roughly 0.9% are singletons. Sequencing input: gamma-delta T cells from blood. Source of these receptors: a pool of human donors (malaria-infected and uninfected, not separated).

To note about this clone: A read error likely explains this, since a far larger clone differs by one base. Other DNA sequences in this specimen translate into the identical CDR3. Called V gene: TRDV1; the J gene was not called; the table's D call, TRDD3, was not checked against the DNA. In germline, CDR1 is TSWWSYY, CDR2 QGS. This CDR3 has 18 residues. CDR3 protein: CALGLLRLGDTITDKLIF. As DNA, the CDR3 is TGTGCTCTTGGGCTCCTACGGCTGGGGGATACGATCACCGATAAACTCATATTT.

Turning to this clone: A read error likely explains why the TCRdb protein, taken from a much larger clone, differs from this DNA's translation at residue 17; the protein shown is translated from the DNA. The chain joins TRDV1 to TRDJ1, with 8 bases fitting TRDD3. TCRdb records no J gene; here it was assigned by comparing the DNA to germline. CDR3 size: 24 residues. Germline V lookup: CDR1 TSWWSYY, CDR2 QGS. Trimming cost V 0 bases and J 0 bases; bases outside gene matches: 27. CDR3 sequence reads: CALGELGINFRNSWGSMYTDKLIF. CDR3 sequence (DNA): TGTGCTCTTGGGGAACTAGGTATAAATTTCCGGAACTCCTGGGGGAGTATGTACACCGATAAACTCATCTTT.

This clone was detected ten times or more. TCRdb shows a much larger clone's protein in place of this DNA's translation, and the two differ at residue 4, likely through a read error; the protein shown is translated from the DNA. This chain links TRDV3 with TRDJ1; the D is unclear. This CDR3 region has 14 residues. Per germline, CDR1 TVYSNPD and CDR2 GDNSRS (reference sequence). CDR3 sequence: CASPHALDTDKLIF. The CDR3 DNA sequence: TGTGCATCACCGCACGCTTTGGACACCGATAAACTCATCTTT.

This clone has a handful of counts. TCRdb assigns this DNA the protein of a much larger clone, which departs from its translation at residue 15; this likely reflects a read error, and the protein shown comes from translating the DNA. DNA for the CDR3: TGTGCTCTTGGGGAACCTTTTCCCCTCATACTGGGTCGGACCGGTAAACTCATCTTT. This translates into CALGEPFPLILGRTGKLIF. The chain carries TRDV1 and TRDJ1, with D possibly matching TRDD3 (6 bases). The J gene, left out of TCRdb, was set here by checking the DNA against germline. The CDR3 has 19 amino acids. Germline assignment: CDR1 TSWWSYY and CDR2 QGS.

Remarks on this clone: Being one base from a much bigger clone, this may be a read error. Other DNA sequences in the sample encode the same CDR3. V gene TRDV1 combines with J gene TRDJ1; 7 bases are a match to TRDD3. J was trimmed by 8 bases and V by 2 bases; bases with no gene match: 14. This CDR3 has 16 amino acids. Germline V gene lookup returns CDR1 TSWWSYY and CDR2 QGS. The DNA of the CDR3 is TGTGCTCTTGGGGAAGGGGGCTTCTGGGGGGCGAACAAACTCATCTTT. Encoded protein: CALGEGGFWGANKLIF.

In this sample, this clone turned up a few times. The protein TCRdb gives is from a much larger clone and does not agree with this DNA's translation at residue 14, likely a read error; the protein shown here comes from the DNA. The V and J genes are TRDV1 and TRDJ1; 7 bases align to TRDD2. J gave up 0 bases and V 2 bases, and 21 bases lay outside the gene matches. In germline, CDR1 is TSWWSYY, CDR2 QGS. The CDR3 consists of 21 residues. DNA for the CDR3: TGTGCTCTTGGGGAAGCCCCTTCCTCTCATACGCGTACCCCAAACACCGATAAACTCATCTTT. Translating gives CALGEAPSSHTRTPNTDKLIF.

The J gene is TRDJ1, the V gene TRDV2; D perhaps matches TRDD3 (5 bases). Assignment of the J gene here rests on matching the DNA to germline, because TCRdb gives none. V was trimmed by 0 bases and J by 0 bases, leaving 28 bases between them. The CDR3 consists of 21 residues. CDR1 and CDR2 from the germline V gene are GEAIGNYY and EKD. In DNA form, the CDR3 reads TGTGCCTGTGACACCGTACCGTCCTCACTCTCGGAAGGGGGGTACACCGATAAACTCATCTTT. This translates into CACDTVPSSLSEGGYTDKLIF.

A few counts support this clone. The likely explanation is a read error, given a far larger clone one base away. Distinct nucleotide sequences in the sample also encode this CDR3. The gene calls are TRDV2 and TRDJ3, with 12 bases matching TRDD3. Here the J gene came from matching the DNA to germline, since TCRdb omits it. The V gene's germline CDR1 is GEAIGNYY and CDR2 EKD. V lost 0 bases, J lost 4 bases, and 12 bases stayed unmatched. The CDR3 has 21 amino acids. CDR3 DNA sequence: TGTGCCTGTGACACCGGGGGACTACTGGGGGATACTGGTTGGGACACCCGACAGATGTTTTTC. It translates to CACDTGGLLGDTGWDTRQMFF.

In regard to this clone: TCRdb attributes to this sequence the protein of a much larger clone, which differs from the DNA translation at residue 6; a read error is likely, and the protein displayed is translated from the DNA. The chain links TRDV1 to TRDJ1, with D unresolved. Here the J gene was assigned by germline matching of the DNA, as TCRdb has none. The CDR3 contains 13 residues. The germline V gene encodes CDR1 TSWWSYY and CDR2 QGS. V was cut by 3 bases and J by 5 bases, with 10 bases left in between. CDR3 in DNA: TGTGCTCTTGGGGACACACAATATGATAAACTCATCTTT. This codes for CALGDTQYDKLIF.

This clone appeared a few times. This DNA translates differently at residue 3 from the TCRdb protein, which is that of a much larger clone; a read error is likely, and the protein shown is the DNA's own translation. The CDR3 DNA reads TGTGCTCCTGGGGAAAAAAGGAAAGGTTACTGGGGGAACACCGATAAACTCATCTTT. Its translation: CAPGEKRKGYWGNTDKLIF. The chain is built from TRDV1 and TRDJ1, with 9 bases fitting TRDD3. TCRdb lists no J gene, so it was determined here by aligning the DNA to germline. This CDR3 spans 19 amino acids. Germline CDR1 reads TSWWSYY; CDR2 reads QGS.

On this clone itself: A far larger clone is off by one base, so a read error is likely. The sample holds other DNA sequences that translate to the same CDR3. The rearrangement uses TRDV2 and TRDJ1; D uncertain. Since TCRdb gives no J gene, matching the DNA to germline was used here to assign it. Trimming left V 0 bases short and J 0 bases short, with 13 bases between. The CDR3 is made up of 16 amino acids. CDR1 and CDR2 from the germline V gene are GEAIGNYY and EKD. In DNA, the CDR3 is TGTGCCTGTGACACCGTGGAGGTCCAATACACCGATAAACTCATCTTT. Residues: CACDTVEVQYTDKLIF.

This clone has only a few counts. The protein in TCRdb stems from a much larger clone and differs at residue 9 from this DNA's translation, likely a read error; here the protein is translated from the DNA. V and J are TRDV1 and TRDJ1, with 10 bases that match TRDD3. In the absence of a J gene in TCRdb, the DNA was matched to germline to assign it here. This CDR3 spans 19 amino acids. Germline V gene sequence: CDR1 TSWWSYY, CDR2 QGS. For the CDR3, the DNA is TGTGCTCTTGGGGAACCCTCATCCCTCCTAAAGGGGGGATACGATACACTCATCTTT. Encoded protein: CALGEPSSLLKGGYDTLIF.

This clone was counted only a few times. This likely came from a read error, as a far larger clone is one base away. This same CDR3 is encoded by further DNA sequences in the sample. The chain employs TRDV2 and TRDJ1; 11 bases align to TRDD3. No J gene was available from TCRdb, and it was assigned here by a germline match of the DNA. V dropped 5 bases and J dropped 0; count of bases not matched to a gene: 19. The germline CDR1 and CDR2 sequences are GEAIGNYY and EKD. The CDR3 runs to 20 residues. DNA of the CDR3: TGTGCCTGTGTCGCCGGGGTACTGGGGGATAAAGGGAGATACACCGATAAACTCATCTTT. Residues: CACVAGVLGDKGRYTDKLIF.

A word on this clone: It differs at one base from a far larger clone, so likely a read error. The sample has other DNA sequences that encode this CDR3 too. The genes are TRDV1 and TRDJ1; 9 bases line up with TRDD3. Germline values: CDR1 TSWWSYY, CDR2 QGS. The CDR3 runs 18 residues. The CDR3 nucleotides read TGCGCTCTTGGGGAATTCGCCTGGGGGATGAAGACGACCGATAAACTCATCTTT. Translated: CALGEFAWGMKTTDKLIF.

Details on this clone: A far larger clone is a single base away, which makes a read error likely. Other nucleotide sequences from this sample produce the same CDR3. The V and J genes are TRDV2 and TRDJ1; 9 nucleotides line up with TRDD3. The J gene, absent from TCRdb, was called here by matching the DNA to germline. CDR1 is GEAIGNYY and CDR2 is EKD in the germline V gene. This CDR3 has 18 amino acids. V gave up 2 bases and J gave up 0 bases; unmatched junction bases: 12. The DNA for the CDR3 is TGTGCCTGTGACAGGATACTGGGGGACATGAAGGACACCGATAAACTCATCTTT. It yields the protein CACDRILGDMKDTDKLIF.

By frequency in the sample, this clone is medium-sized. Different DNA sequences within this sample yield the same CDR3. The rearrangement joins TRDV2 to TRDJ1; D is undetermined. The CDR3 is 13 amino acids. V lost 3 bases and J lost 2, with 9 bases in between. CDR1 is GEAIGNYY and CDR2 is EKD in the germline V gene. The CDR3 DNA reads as TGTGCCTGTGACCTAATGACGACCGATAAACTCATCTTT. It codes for CACDLMTTDKLIF.

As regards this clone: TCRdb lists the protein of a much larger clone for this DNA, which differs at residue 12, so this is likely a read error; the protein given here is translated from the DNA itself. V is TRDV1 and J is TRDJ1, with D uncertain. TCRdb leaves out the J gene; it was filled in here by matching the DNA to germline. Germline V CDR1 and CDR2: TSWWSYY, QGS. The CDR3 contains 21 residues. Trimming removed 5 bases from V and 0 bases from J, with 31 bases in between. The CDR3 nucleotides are TGTGCTCTTGGGAACCTTAGGGCCTCGGGACGAAGCACCCCTTACACCGATAAACTCATCTTT. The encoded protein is CALGNLRASGRSTPYTDKLIF.

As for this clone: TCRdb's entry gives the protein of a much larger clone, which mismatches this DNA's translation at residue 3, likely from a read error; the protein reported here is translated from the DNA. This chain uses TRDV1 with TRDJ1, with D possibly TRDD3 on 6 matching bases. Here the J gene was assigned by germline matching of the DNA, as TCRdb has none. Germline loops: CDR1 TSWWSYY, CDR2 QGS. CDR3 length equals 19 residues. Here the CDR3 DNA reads TGTGCTCCTGGGTTCCGTAAGGGTCCCTGGGATATTAAGACCGATAAACTCATCTTT. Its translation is CAPGFRKGPWDIKTDKLIF.

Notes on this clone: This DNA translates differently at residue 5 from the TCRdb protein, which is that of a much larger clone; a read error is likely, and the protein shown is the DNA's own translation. The CDR3 protein is CACDPPGKSTADKLIF. DNA for the CDR3: TGTGCCTGTGACCCACCGGGGAAGTCTACGGCCGATAAACTCATCTTT. This chain uses TRDV2 with TRDJ1; D is possibly TRDD3 (5 bases). Since TCRdb gives no J gene, matching the DNA to germline was used here to assign it. This CDR3 is built from 16 residues. CDR1 is GEAIGNYY, CDR2 EKD, per germline. The V end lost 3 bases, the J end lost 3 bases, and 19 bases lay between the germline ends.

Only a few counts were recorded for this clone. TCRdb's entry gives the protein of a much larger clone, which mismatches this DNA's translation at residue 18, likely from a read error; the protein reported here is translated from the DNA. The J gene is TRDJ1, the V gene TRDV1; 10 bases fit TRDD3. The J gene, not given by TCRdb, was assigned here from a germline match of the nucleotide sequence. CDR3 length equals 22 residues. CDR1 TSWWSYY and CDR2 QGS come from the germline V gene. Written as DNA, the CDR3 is TGTGCTCTTGGGGAACCTGGCCTTCCTAGGTACTGGGGGATTGCCTACACCAATAAACTCATCTTT. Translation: CALGEPGLPRYWGIAYTNKLIF.